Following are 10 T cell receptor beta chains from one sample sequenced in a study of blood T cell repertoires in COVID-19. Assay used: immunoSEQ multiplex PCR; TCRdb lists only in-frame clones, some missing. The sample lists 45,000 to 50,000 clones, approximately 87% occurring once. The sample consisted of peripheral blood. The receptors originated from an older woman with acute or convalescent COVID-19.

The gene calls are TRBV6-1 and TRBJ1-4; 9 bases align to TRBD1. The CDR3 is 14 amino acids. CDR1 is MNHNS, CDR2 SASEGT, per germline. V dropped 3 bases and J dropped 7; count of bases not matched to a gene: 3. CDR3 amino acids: CASSDTGGGEKLFF. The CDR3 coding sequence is TGTGCCAGCAGTGATACAGGGGGCGGTGAAAAACTGTTTTTT.

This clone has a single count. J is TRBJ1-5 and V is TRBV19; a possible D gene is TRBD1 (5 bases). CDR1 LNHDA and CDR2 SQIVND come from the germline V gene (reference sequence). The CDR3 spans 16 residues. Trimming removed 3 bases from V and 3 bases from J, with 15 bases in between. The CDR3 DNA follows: TGTGCCAGTAGTATTCGAGGAGTGGGGCTCAATCAGCCCCAGCATTTT. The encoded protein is CASSIRGVGLNQPQHF.

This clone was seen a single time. CDR3 coding DNA: TGCAGCGTTGACCTGGGACAGGTGGGCTACACCTTC. Translating gives CSVDLGQVGYTF. V usage is TRBV29-1 and J usage is TRBJ1-2; the match to TRBD1 covers 8 bases. Germline CDR1 reads SQVTM; CDR2 reads ANQGSEA. Germline trimming cut 3 bases from V and 8 bases from J; bases unmatched to any gene: 5. The CDR3 totals 12 residues.

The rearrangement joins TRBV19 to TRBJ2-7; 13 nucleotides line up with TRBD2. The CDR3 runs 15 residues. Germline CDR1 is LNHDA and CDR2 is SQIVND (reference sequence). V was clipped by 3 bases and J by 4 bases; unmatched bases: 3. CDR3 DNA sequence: TGTGCCAGTAGTATGGGACTAGCGGGGTTTTACGAGCAGTACTTC. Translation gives CASSMGLAGFYEQYF.

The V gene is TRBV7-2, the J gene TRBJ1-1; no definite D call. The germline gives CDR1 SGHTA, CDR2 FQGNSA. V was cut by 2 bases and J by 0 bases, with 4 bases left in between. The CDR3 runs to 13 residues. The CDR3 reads CASSLSLNTEAFF. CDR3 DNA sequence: TGTGCCAGCAGCTTATCCTTGAACACTGAAGCTTTCTTT.

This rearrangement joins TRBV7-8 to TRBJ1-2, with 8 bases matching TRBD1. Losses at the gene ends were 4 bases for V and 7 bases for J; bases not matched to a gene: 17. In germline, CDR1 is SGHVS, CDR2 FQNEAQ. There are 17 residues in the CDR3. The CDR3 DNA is TGTGCCAGCAGCTCGCAGGCCGGGACAGGTTTATCGGGTGGCTACACCTTC. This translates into CASSSQAGTGLSGGYTF.

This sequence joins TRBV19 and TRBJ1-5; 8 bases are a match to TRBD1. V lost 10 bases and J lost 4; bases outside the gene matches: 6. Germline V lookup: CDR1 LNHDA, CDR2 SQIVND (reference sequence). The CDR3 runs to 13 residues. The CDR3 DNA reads TGTGCCACCGCAGACAGGGGTAATCAGCCCCAGCATTTT. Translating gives CATADRGNQPQHF.

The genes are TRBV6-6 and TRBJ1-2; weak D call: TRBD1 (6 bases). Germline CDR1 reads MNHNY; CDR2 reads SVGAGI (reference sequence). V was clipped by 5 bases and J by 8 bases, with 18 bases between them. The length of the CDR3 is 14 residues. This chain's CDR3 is CASSADSNDWGYTF. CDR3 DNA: TGTGCCAGCAGTGCGGACAGCAACGATTGGGGCTACACCTTC.

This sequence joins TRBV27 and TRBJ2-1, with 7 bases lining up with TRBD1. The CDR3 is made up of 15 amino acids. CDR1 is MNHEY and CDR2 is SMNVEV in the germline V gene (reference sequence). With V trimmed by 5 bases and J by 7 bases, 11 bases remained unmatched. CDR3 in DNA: TGTGCCAGCAGTCGAACGGGACAGTATTTGAATGAGCAGTTCTTC. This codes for CASSRTGQYLNEQFF.

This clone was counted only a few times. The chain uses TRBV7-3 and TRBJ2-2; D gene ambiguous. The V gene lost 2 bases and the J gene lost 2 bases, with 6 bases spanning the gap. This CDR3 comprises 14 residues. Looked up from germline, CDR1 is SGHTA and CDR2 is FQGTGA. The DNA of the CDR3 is TGTGCCAGCAGCTTACTGGCCAACACCGGGGAGCTGTTTTTT. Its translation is CASSLLANTGELFF.